This T cell receptor beta chain was sequenced for a study of CD8+ T cells in alopecia areata. The sample's treatment: oral pan-JAK inhibitor, 5-10 mg twice daily. PBMCs yielded sorted CD4+ and CD8+ T cells. RNA was extracted and reverse transcribed into cDNA as the sequencing template. Assay: immunoSEQ multiplex PCR; the TCRdb copy retains only in-frame clones and omits some. There are a few hundred thousand clones in the sample; around 65% occur only once, and 1.2% lies in the top ten. The CDR3 is 16 residues long. Looked up from germline, CDR1 is SGHNT and CDR2 is YYREEE (reference sequence). The V and J ends lost 0 bases and 4 bases, in that order; junction bases with no gene match: 4.

The source material was CD4+ T cells sorted from blood, sampled between weeks 43 and 45, from a patient treated with tofacitinib. This TCR derives from a human donor with alopecia areata. This chain links TRBV5-4 with TRBJ2-1; 10 nucleotides align to TRBD1. Here the CDR3 DNA reads TGTGCCAGCAGCTTGGCCGGACAGGGGGTTTACAATGAGCAGTTCTTC. Residues: CASSLAGQGVYNEQFF.